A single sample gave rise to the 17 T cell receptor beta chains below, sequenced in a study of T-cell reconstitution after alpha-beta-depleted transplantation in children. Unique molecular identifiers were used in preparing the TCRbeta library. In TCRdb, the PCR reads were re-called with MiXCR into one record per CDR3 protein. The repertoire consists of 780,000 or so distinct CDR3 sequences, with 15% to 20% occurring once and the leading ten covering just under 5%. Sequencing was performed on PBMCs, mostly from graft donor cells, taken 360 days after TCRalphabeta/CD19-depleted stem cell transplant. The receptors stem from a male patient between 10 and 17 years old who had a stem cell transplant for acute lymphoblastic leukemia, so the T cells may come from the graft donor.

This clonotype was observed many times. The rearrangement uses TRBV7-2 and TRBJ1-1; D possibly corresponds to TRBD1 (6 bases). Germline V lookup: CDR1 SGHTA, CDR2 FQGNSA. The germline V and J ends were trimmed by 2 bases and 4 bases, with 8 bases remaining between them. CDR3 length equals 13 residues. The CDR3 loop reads CASSLRGGTEAFF. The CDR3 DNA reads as TGTGCCAGCAGCTTAAGAGGGGGCACTGAAGCTTTCTTT.

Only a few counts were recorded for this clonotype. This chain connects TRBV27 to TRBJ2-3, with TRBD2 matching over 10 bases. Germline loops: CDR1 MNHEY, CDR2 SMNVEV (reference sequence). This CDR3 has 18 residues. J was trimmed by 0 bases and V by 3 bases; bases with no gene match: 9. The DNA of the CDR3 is TGTGCCAGCAGTTTCTTAAAGACTAGCGGGCTGAGCACAGATACGCAGTATTTT. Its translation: CASSFLKTSGLSTDTQYF.

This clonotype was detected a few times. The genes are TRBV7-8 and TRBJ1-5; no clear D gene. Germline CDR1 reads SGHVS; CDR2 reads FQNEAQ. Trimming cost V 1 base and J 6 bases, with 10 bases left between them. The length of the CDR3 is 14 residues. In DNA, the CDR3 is TGTGCCAGCAGCTTAGGAGGGTTAAGTCAGCCCCAGCATTTT. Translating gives CASSLGGLSQPQHF.

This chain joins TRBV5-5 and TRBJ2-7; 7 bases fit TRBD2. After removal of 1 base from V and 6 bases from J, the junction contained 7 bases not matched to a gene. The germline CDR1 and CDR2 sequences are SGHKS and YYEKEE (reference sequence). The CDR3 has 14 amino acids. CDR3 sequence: CASSLNGLVSEQYF. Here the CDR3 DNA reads TGTGCCAGCAGCTTGAATGGACTAGTCTCCGAGCAGTACTTC.

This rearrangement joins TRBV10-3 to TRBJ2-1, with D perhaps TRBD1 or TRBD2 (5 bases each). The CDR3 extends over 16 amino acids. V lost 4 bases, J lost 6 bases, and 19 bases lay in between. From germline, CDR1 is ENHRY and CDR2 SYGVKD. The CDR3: CAISARGGTSPNEQFF. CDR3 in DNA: TGTGCCATCAGTGCCCGGGGCGGAACCTCCCCCAATGAGCAGTTCTTC.

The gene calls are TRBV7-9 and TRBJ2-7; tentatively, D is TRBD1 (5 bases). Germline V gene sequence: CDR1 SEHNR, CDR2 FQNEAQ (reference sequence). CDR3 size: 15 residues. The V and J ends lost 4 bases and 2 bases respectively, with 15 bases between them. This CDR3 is CASSSGPDRAYEQYF. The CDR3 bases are TGTGCCAGCAGCTCCGGACCCGACAGAGCCTACGAGCAGTACTTC.

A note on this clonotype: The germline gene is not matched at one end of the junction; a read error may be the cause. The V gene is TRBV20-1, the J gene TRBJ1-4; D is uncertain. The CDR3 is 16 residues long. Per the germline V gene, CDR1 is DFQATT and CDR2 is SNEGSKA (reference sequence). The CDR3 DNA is TGCTGTGCTACGTCGGCCGCAGGCCCTCCGGGTGAAAAACTGTTTTTT. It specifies CCATSAAGPPGEKLFF.

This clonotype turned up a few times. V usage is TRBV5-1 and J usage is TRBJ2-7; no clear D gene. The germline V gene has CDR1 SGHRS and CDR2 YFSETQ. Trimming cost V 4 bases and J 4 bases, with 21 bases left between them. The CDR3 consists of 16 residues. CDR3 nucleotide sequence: TGCGCCAGCAGCGGAACATACTGGCGGACCGTTTACGAGCAGTACTTC. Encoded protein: CASSGTYWRTVYEQYF.

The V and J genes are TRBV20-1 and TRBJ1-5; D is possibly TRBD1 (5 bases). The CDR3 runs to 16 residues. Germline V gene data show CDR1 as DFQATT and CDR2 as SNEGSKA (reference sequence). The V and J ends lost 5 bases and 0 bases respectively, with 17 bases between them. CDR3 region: CSAHTISGNSNQPQHF. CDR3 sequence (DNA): TGCAGTGCTCATACCATATCAGGGAATAGCAATCAGCCCCAGCATTTT.

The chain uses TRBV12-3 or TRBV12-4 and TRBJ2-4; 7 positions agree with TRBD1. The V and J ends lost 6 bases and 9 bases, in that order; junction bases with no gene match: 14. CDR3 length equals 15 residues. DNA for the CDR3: TGTGCCAGCAGCGACAGGGTGCTCGGAAGGGGCATTCAGTACTTC. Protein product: CASSDRVLGRGIQYF.

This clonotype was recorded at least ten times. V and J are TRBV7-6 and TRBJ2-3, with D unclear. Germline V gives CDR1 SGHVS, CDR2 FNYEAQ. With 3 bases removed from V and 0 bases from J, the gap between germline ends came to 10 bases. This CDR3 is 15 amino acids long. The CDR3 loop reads CASSLAGYSTDTQYF. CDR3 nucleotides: TGTGCCAGCAGCTTGGCTGGGTATAGCACAGATACGCAGTATTTT.

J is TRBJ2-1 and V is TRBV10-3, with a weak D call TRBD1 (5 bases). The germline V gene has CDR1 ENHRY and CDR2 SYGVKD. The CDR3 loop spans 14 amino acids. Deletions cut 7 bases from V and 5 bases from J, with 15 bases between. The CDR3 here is CAIKTAGFNNEQFF. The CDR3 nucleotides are TGTGCCATCAAAACAGCAGGGTTCAACAATGAGCAGTTCTTC.

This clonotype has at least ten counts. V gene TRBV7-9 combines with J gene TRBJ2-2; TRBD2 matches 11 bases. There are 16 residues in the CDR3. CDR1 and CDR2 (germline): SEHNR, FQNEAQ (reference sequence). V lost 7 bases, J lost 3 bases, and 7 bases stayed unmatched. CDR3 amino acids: CASTSGLAVYTGELFF. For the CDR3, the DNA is TGTGCCAGCACCTCGGGACTAGCGGTCTACACCGGGGAGCTGTTTTTT.

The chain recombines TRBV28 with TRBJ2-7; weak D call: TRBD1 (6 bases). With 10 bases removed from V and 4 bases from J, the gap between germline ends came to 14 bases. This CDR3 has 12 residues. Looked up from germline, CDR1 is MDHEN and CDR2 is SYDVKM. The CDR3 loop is CATESGQYEQYF. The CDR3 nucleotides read TGTGCCACCGAGAGTGGACAGTACGAGCAGTACTTC.

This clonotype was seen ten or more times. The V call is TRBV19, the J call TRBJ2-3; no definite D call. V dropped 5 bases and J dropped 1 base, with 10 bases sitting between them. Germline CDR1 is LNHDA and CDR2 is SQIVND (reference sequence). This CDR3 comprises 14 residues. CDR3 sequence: CASSPGAGTDTQYF. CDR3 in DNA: TGTGCCAGTAGTCCCGGTGCAGGCACAGATACGCAGTATTTT.

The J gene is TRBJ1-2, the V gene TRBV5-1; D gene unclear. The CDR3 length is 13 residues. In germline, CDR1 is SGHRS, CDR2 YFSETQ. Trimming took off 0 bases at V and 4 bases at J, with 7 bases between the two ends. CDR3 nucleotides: TGCGCCAGCAGCTTGGACGTGAGCTATGGCTACACCTTC. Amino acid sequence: CASSLDVSYGYTF.

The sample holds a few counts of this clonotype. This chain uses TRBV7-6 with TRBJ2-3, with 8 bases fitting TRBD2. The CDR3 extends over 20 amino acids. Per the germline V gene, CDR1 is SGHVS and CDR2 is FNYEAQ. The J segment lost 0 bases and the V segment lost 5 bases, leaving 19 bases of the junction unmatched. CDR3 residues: CASSATGRASYRASTDTQYF. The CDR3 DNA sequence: TGTGCCAGCAGCGCGACCGGGAGGGCCTCCTACCGTGCTAGCACAGATACGCAGTATTTT.